The rows below give T cell receptor beta chains drawn from one sample of a study of preoperative IRX-2 immunotherapy in early breast cancer. The method was immunoSEQ multiplex PCR; TCRdb's version includes in-frame clones alone and lacks a portion of them. The data contain roughly 45,000 clones, just under 95% of them seen just once; the ten biggest clones take up roughly 1.5%. Sequencing used tumor tissue, obtained after IRX-2 immunotherapy. These receptors were obtained from a human donor with breast cancer. CDR3s include the opening cysteine and the closing phenylalanine or tryptophan. Fields, in order: clone size, CDR3 length, J gene, D gene, V gene, CDR3 DNA, CDR3 protein. D genes are given only for firm matches. Clone size is shown for a subset of rows, as once, few, many or a class of expanded clone.

NA	11	TRBJ1-6	NA	TRBV4-1	TGCGCCAGCAGCCAAGACTCACCCCTCCACTTT	CASSQDSPLHF
NA	11	TRBJ2-7	NA	TRBV7-2	TGTGCCAGCAGCTTAGAGTACGAGCAGTACTTC	CASSLEYEQYF
NA	12	TRBJ2-1	NA	TRBV7-2	TGTGCCAGCAGCCACACCGGGACAGAGCAGTTCTTC	CASSHTGTEQFF
NA	16	TRBJ2-1	TRBD2	TRBV7-3	TGTGCCAGCAGCTTCCGGACTAGCGGGGTCGGAAATGAGCAGTTCTTC	CASSFRTSGVGNEQFF
NA	16	TRBJ2-1	TRBD2	TRBV11-3	TGTGCCAGCAGCCTCGGGGGGAAAGGGTCCTACAATGAGCAGTTCTTC	CASSLGGKGSYNEQFF
NA	14	TRBJ2-5	NA	TRBV19	TGTGCCAGTAGTATCCGCGGCCCACAAGAGACCCAGTACTTC	CASSIRGPQETQYF
NA	16	TRBJ2-7	NA	TRBV15	TGTGCCACCAGCAGAGCTAGAACAGTCGCCTCCTACGAGCAGTACTTC	CATSRARTVASYEQYF
NA	15	TRBJ1-4	NA	TRBV30	TGTGCCTGGAGTCGGGGCCTCCCGGGTAATGAAAAACTGTTTTTT	CAWSRGLPGNEKLFF
NA	15	TRBJ2-7	TRBD2	TRBV7-2	TGTGCCAGCAGCCCCGGAGACGGGGGGGACTACGAGCAGTACTTC	CASSPGDGGDYEQYF
NA	12	TRBJ1-4	NA	TRBV2	TGTGCCTGCCAGCCGGGTCCTGAAAAACTGTTTTTT	CACQPGPEKLFF
NA	14	TRBJ2-7	NA	TRBV4-3	TGCGCCAGCAGCCAAGAGACAGGATACTACGAGCAGTACTTC	CASSQETGYYEQYF
NA	15	TRBJ1-4	TRBD1	TRBV4-2	TGTGCCAGCAGCCCCTGGACAGGGAAGGGGGAAAAACTGTTTTTT	CASSPWTGKGEKLFF
NA	13	TRBJ1-1	NA	TRBV7-9	TGTGCCAGCAGCTTTACAATCGTTACTGAAGCTTTCTTT	CASSFTIVTEAFF
NA	17	TRBJ2-3	NA	TRBV5-1	TGCGCCAGCAGCCGTATAGGCGGGGGCCATCGCACAGATACGCAGTATTTT	CASSRIGGGHRTDTQYF
NA	13	TRBJ1-1	NA	TRBV6-1	TGTGCCAGCAGTGGAGATTGGAACACTGAAGCTTTCTTT	CASSGDWNTEAFF
NA	14	TRBJ2-7	NA	TRBV5-4	TGTGCCAGCAGCTCCCGGGAAAGCTCCTACGAGCAGTACTTC	CASSSRESSYEQYF
once	14	TRBJ1-2	NA	TRBV28	TGTGCCAGCACCTGGGGGGGCGCGATCGATGGCTACACCTTC	CASTWGGAIDGYTF
NA	16	TRBJ1-1	NA	TRBV7-9	TGTGCCAGCAGCCCCGGATTTGGGTATATGGACACTGAAGCTTTCTTT	CASSPGFGYMDTEAFF
NA	12	TRBJ2-7	TRBD1	TRBV7-9	TGTGCCAGCAGCTCGGACAGGTACGAGCAGTACTTC	CASSSDRYEQYF
NA	13	TRBJ2-1	NA	TRBV9	TGTGCCAGCAGCGGAGACAGTTACAATGAGCAGTTCTTC	CASSGDSYNEQFF
NA	15	TRBJ2-7	NA	TRBV5-1	TGCGCCAGCAGCTCGGAATGGGGACTCTCCTACGAGCAGTACTTC	CASSSEWGLSYEQYF
NA	14	TRBJ2-1	TRBD1	TRBV7-2	TGTGCCAGCATCCGACAGGGCTCCTACAATGAGCAGTTCTTC	CASIRQGSYNEQFF
NA	16	TRBJ2-7	TRBD2	TRBV27	TGTGCCAGCAGCTGGGATGGGACTACTACGCTTTACGAGCAGTACTTC	CASSWDGTTTLYEQYF
NA	14	TRBJ1-2	NA	TRBV15	TGTGCCACCAGCCCGATGGGGCTGAACTATGGCTACACCTTC	CATSPMGLNYGYTF
NA	12	TRBJ1-2	NA	TRBV5-5	TGTGCCAGCAGCTTCAGGGAATCTGGCTACACCTTC	CASSFRESGYTF
NA	15	TRBJ2-1	TRBD2	TRBV7-3	TGTGCCAGCAGCTTGAGCGGGGGAAACTACAATGAGCAGTTCTTC	CASSLSGGNYNEQFF
NA	15	TRBJ1-1	TRBD1	TRBV7-9	TGTGCCAGCAGCTCGTTCACAGGGGGAAACACTGAAGCTTTCTTT	CASSSFTGGNTEAFF
NA	16	TRBJ2-5	TRBD2	TRBV7-2	TGTGCCAGCAGCTTAGGAAGCGGGGGGGGCCAAGAGACCCAGTACTTC	CASSLGSGGGQETQYF
NA	16	TRBJ1-4	NA	TRBV7-2	TGTGCCAGCAGCCCTCAAACAGGGACTTCTGATGAAAAACTGTTTTTT	CASSPQTGTSDEKLFF
NA	16	TRBJ2-5	TRBD2	TRBV30	TGTGCCTGGAGTGCCTCATTAGCGGGGGGAGGAGAGACCCAGTACTTC	CAWSASLAGGGETQYF
NA	13	TRBJ1-5	NA	TRBV5-1	TGCGCCAGCAGCTACAGGGGCAATCAGCCCCAGCATTTT	CASSYRGNQPQHF
NA	13	TRBJ2-1	NA	TRBV12-2	TGTGCAAGTCGCTTAGCGTCGAACCATGAGCAGTTCTTC	CASRLASNHEQFF
NA	16	TRBJ2-4	NA	TRBV5-8	TGTGCCAGCACCCCTGGGGCAATATTAGCCAAAAACATTCAGTACTTC	CASTPGAILAKNIQYF
once	12	TRBJ2-7	NA	TRBV5-4	TGTGCCAGCAGCTCTTCAGGGTGGGAGCAGTACTTC	CASSSSGWEQYF
NA	16	TRBJ2-7	TRBD1	TRBV7-6	TGTGCCAGCAGCGGGTTTCGGGACAGGAGCTCCTACGAGCAGTACTTC	CASSGFRDRSSYEQYF
NA	14	TRBJ1-1	NA	TRBV5-1	TGCGCCAGCAGCTTGGAACAGATGAACACTGAAGCTTTCTTT	CASSLEQMNTEAFF
NA	14	TRBJ2-1	NA	TRBV4-2	TGTGCCAGCAGCCAAAGAGACAGATTCGATGAGCAGTTCTTC	CASSQRDRFDEQFF
once	15	TRBJ2-3	NA	TRBV7-8	TGTGCCAGCAGCTTGGGCGGGGCCTCCACAGATACGCAGTATTTT	CASSLGGASTDTQYF
NA	14	TRBJ1-3	NA	TRBV29-1	TGCAGCGTTGGGGAAGGATACCGCGGAAACACCATATATTTT	CSVGEGYRGNTIYF
NA	16	TRBJ1-2	NA	TRBV5-6	TGTGCCAGCAGCTTCTTAGATCCAGGGGTTAACTATGGCTACACCTTC	CASSFLDPGVNYGYTF
NA	16	TRBJ1-3	NA	TRBV7-2	TGTGCCAGCAGCTTATTTTCCCCGGGATCGGGAAACACCATATATTTT	CASSLFSPGSGNTIYF
NA	14	TRBJ2-2	NA	TRBV5-1	TGCGCCAGCAGCTTCGAGCCCCGGGCCGGGGAGCTGTTTTTT	CASSFEPRAGELFF
NA	13	TRBJ2-2	NA	TRBV5-1	TGCGCCAGCAGCTTGGAGCCGAGCGGGGAGCTGTTTTTT	CASSLEPSGELFF
once	14	TRBJ2-2	TRBD2	TRBV27	TGTGCCAGCAGCACGACTAGCCACACCGGGGAGCTGTTTTTT	CASSTTSHTGELFF
NA	14	TRBJ2-4	NA	TRBV6-6	TGTGCCAGCACCTCAGGGATACCCCAAAACATTCAGTACTTC	CASTSGIPQNIQYF
NA	11	TRBJ2-1	NA	TRBV28	TGTGCCAGCAGTTTCTTTCTTGAGCAGTTCTTC	CASSFFLEQFF